This T cell receptor (beta chain) was obtained from a study of T cell changes during pregnancy in multiple sclerosis. Germline V gene lookup returns CDR1 LNHDA and CDR2 SQIVND (reference sequence). Trimming removed 5 bases at V and 5 bases at J, with 21 bases between. The CDR3 runs to 16 residues. Using immunoSEQ multiplex PCR, the repertoire was profiled, and TCRdb retains in-frame clones only, with some absent. This sample has some 70,000 clones, with roughly 90% found just once. The material sequenced was CD4+ T cells from peripheral blood mononuclear cells, taken in the third trimester of pregnancy. This TCR came from a female donor in good health, enrolled as a control in a pregnancy study. The genes are TRBV19 and TRBJ1-2; D is possibly TRBD1 (5 bases). CDR3 sequence (DNA): TGTGCCAGTAGTGTCAGGACACGCGAATCGTCTTATGGCTACACCTTC. Its translation is CASSVRTRESSYGYTF.